This TCR beta chain was identified during a study of blood T cells in healthy people across ages. The authors drew 8.5 to 10 milliliters of peripheral blood from each donor. Per sample, a minimum of 6 million PBMCs were isolated. This clonotype appeared a few times. Germline CDR1 SGHKS, CDR2 YYEKEE (reference sequence). This CDR3 has 17 amino acids. Trimming stripped 0 bases from V and 1 base from J, with 16 bases between. Primers used in a second PCR of about 6 to 11 cycles were a sample-barcoded 5' primer and a J-beta primer mix. Tags on each cDNA molecule came from a template-switch adaptor with 12 random nucleotides. One entry per CDR3 protein results from TCRdb running MiXCR on the 5' RACE reads. This table holds about 930,000 distinct CDR3 sequences, almost 30% found once. The data also belong to a second study, concerning T cells of mothers and their children. That source reports: Using around 1.6 ug per 15 ul, all extracted RNA underwent cDNA synthesis.

The TCR originated in a woman between 35 and 50 years old in good health. The J gene is TRBJ1-1, the V gene TRBV5-5; the D is unclear. The specimen sequenced was blood. In DNA, the CDR3 is TGTGCCAGCAGCTTGGTCCAACCCCTGCCACCGAACACTGAAGCTTTCTTT. Amino acid sequence: CASSLVQPLPPNTEAFF.